These 16 T cell receptor beta chains were sequenced from one sample in a study of T cells after yellow fever vaccination. TCRdb re-analysed the 5' RACE reads in MiXCR, keeping a single row per CDR3 protein. This table has about 300,000 distinct CDR3 sequences, roughly 9% appearing once. The sequences come from CD4+ T cells sorted from PBMCs, collected 5 days after the yellow fever booster vaccination. These receptors all come from a man aged 18 to 29 who received the YFV17D yellow fever vaccine.

V usage is TRBV23-1 and J usage is TRBJ2-5; 15 nucleotides align to TRBD2. TRBV23-1 is identified as an open reading frame with a role that is uncertain. V shed 6 bases and J 0 bases; nucleotides not matched to a gene: 5. The CDR3 runs 17 residues. DNA of the CDR3: TGCGCCAGCAGCCCGGGACTAGCGGGGGGTTACCAAGAGACCCAGTACTTC. As protein: CASSPGLAGGYQETQYF.

The sample holds a few counts of this clonotype. The genes are TRBV6-5 and TRBJ2-7; 9 positions match TRBD1. Looked up from germline, CDR1 is MNHEY and CDR2 is SVGAGI. J gave up 3 bases and V 0 bases, and 6 bases lay outside the gene matches. The CDR3 spans 16 residues. CDR3 sequence (DNA): TGTGCCAGCAGTTACTCAATCCCGGACAGGGGCTACGAGCAGTACGTC. The encoded protein is CASSYSIPDRGYEQYV.

This chain joins TRBV6-2 or TRBV6-3 and TRBJ1-1, with a tentative D call TRBD1 (5 bases). The V gene lost 6 bases and the J gene lost 7 bases, with 21 bases spanning the gap. Germline CDR1 reads MNHEY; CDR2 reads SVGEGT. This CDR3 is built from 15 residues. CDR3 bases: TGTGCCAGCAGCCCCCCCGGTTTTGGGGGGAATGAAGCTTTCTTT. Translated: CASSPPGFGGNEAFF.

The chain links TRBV7-9 to TRBJ1-1; the match to TRBD1 covers 7 bases. This CDR3 contains 15 residues. V dropped 5 bases and J dropped 1; count of bases not matched to a gene: 7. Germline CDR1 is SEHNR and CDR2 is FQNEAQ (reference sequence). CDR3 nucleotides: TGTGCCAGCAGCCTAAGACGGGACAGGAACACTGAAGCTTTCTTT. Translation gives CASSLRRDRNTEAFF.

A few counts support this clonotype. The rearrangement links TRBV12-3 or TRBV12-4 to TRBJ1-5; tentatively, D is TRBD1 (5 bases). V shed 6 bases and J shed 7 bases, with 22 bases lying between them. The length of the CDR3 is 16 residues. The CDR3 reads CASSTGLKGPGQPQHF. The DNA for the CDR3 is TGTGCCAGCAGCACGGGACTCAAGGGACCGGGCCAGCCCCAGCATTTT.

This clonotype was found a few times. The V and J genes are TRBV4-3 and TRBJ2-3; D may be TRBD2 (5 bases). The CDR3 covers 17 residues. V was clipped by 0 bases and J by 2 bases, with 15 bases between them. Germline CDR1 reads LGHNA; CDR2 reads YSLEER. In DNA, the CDR3 is TGCGCCAGCAGCCAAGATATATCGTCGGGAAACACAGATACGCAGTATTTT. Its translation is CASSQDISSGNTDTQYF.

This clonotype was picked up many times. V gene TRBV12-3 or TRBV12-4 combines with J gene TRBJ1-4; tentatively, D is TRBD1 (6 bases). The CDR3 is made up of 14 amino acids. The ends were cut back, 7 bases at V and 4 bases at J, with 13 bases in the middle. The CDR3 region is CASKDSVYNEKLFF. The CDR3 region has the DNA TGTGCCAGCAAGGACAGTGTCTATAATGAAAAACTGTTTTTT.

This chain joins TRBV10-3 and TRBJ2-1; 16 bases fit TRBD2. With 6 bases clipped from V and 6 bases from J, the junction kept 5 bases outside the gene matches. Germline lookup yields CDR1 ENHRY and CDR2 SYGVKD. This CDR3 region has 16 residues. The CDR3 sequence is CAIRGTSGGAINEQFF. CDR3 bases: TGTGCCATCAGGGGGACTAGCGGGGGGGCAATCAATGAGCAGTTCTTC.

V and J are TRBV24-1 and TRBJ2-3; 10 bases line up with TRBD2. Germline V gives CDR1 KGHDR, CDR2 SFDVKD. The trim removed 4 bases at V and 4 bases at J, leaving 10 bases unmatched. The CDR3 spans 17 residues. The CDR3 nucleotides are TGTGCCACCAGTGACCCGAGCGGGGGGGCCTTTCCAGATACGCAGTATTTT. It codes for CATSDPSGGAFPDTQYF.

The DNA of the CDR3 is TGCGCCAGCAGCCAACTCTTCGCGGTTAACTATGGCTACACCTTC. It is translated as CASSQLFAVNYGYTF. The chain is built from TRBV4-1 and TRBJ1-2; D is unclear. CDR1 and CDR2 from the germline V gene are MGHRA and YSYEKL. Trimming removed 2 bases at V and 1 base at J, with 11 bases between. This CDR3 has 15 residues.

The chain joins TRBV18 to TRBJ1-1; D remains unclear. Germline V CDR1 and CDR2: KGHSH, LQKENI. Trimming removed 2 bases at V and 2 bases at J, with 12 bases between. The CDR3 covers 15 residues. In nucleotides, the CDR3 is TGTGCCAGCTCACCAGGGGTCGATAGAAACACTGAAGCTTTCTTT. Translation gives CASSPGVDRNTEAFF.

In this sample, this clonotype turned up a few times. This chain connects TRBV7-2 to TRBJ2-5; 14 bases align to TRBD2. Germline-derived CDR1 and CDR2 are SGHTA and FQGNSA. The CDR3 has 18 residues. Losses at the gene ends were 3 bases for V and 0 bases for J; bases not matched to a gene: 6. The CDR3 reads CASSFRTSGGRYQETQYF. The CDR3 DNA reads TGTGCCAGCAGCTTCCGGACTAGCGGGGGGCGATACCAAGAGACCCAGTACTTC. Together with reference TRBV7-2 and TRBJ2-5, the CDR3 gives the full variable domain: GAGVSQSPSNKVTEKGKDVELRCDPISGHTALYWYRQSLGQGLEFLIYFQGNSAPDKSGLPSDRFSAERTGGSVSTLTIQRTQQEDSAVYLCASSFRTSGGRYQETQYFGPGTRLLVL.

This chain links TRBV4-2 with TRBJ2-3; 7 bases are shared with TRBD2. Trimming took 3 bases from V and 0 from J; bases not matched to a gene: 3. CDR3 length: 15 residues. The germline V gene has CDR1 LGHNA and CDR2 YNFKEQ. The CDR3 sequence is CASSQGGTSTDTQYF. The CDR3 coding sequence is TGTGCCAGCAGCCAGGGGGGGACTAGCACAGATACGCAGTATTTT.

The V call is TRBV2, the J call TRBJ1-1; D gene unclear. The ends were cut back, 5 bases at V and 3 bases at J, with 10 bases in the middle. The CDR3 spans 13 residues. CDR1 is SNHLY, CDR2 FYNNEI, per germline. The CDR3 spells CASSPDIHTEAFF. CDR3 bases: TGTGCCAGCAGTCCCGACATCCACACTGAAGCTTTCTTT.

This clonotype was seen a few times. Here the CDR3 DNA reads TGCAGCGCGCGACAGGACGGCAATCAGCCCCAGCATTTT. Its protein product is CSARQDGNQPQHF. The V gene is TRBV29-1, the J gene TRBJ1-5, with D tentatively TRBD1 (6 bases). CDR1 is SQVTM, CDR2 ANQGSEA, per germline. V was cut by 7 bases and J by 2 bases, with 12 bases left in between. This CDR3 is built from 13 residues.

The CDR3 nucleotides read TGTGCCAGCAGTGACAGGGCCCCTCCCGGTAGCACTGAAGCTTTCTTT. It codes for CASSDRAPPGSTEAFF. The chain carries TRBV12-3 or TRBV12-4 and TRBJ1-1, with TRBD1 identical over 7 bases. The V segment lost 5 bases and the J segment 4 bases; nucleotides outside the gene matches: 13. There are 16 residues in the CDR3.